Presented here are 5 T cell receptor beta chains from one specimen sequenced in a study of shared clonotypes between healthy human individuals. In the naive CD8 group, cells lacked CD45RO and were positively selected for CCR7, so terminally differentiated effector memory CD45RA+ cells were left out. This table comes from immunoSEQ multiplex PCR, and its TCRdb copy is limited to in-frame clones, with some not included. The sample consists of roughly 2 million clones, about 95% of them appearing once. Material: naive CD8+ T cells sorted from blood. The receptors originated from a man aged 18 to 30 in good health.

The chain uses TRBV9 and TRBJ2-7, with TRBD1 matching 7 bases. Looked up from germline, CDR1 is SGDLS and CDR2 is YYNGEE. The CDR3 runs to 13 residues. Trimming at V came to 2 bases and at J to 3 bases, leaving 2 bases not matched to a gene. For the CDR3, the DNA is TGTGCCAGCAGCGTTCAGGGGGACTACGAGCAGTACTTC. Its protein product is CASSVQGDYEQYF.

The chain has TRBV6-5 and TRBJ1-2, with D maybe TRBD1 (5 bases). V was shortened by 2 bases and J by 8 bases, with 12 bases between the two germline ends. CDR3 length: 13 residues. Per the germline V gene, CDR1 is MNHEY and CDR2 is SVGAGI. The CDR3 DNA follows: TGTGCCAGCAGTTACGCCTGGGACGACGGCTACACCTTC. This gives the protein CASSYAWDDGYTF.

Written as DNA, the CDR3 is TGCGCCAGCAGCTTGGTTGGAGGGCCGAACACTGAAGCTTTCTTT. Translation: CASSLVGGPNTEAFF. This rearrangement joins TRBV5-1 to TRBJ1-1; D uncertain. CDR3 length: 15 amino acids. Trimming cost V 0 bases and J 1 base, with 10 bases left between them. Germline V gene data show CDR1 as SGHRS and CDR2 as YFSETQ.

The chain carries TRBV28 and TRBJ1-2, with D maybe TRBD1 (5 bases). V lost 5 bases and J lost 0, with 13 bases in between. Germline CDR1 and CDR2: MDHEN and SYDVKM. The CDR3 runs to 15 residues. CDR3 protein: CASSQGEGANYGYTF. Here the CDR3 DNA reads TGTGCCAGCAGTCAAGGGGAAGGCGCTAACTATGGCTACACCTTC.

CDR3 nucleotide sequence: TGTGCCAGCAGCACGGGTTCCGGCTATGGCTACACCTTC. The encoded protein is CASSTGSGYGYTF. The V gene is TRBV2, the J gene TRBJ1-2; D not certain. This CDR3 is built from 13 residues. CDR1 and CDR2 (germline): SNHLY, FYNNEI. V lost 6 bases, J lost 4 bases, and 12 bases lay in between.